Following are 18 T cell receptor beta chains from one sample sequenced in a study of beta chain features in type 1 diabetes. Study conclusions and caveats: TCRB CDR3 length was moderately but significantly reduced in all four CD4+ subsets of Type 1 diabetes patients.

Expressed TCRB transcripts were sequenced after all isolated RNA was converted to cDNA. Clones were sequenced by immunoSEQ multiplex PCR, and TCRdb holds only the in-frame ones, with some missing. Of some 290,000 clones listed, around 22% are singletons. Their antigens remain unidentified. What was sequenced was naive CD4+ T cells from blood. These receptors came from a woman aged 30 to 39 with type 1 diabetes.

This clone has a handful of counts. The chain joins TRBV30 to TRBJ2-7, with TRBD2 as a possible D gene (6 bases). Between the trimmed V and J ends, which lost 3 bases and 5 bases, there was a span of 11 bases. This CDR3 contains 12 residues. CDR1 and CDR2 (germline): GTSNPN, SVGIG (reference sequence). CDR3 nucleotides: TGTGCCTGGAGCTTGCCGGGAGACGAGCAGTACTTC. Encoded protein: CAWSLPGDEQYF.

The chain links TRBV5-4 to TRBJ1-1, with 9 bases fitting TRBD1. The length of the CDR3 is 14 residues. CDR1 is SGHNT, CDR2 YYREEE, per germline (reference sequence). The ends lost 4 bases at V and 1 base at J; junction bases unmatched: 2. The CDR3 DNA reads as TGTGCCAGCAGCCAGGACAGGGGGAACACTGAAGCTTTCTTT. Its translation is CASSQDRGNTEAFF.

In this sample, this clone turned up a few times. This sequence joins TRBV7-9 and TRBJ2-5; perhaps TRBD1 as D (7 bases). The germline V gene has CDR1 SEHNR and CDR2 FQNEAQ (reference sequence). This CDR3 spans 15 amino acids. The germline V and J ends were trimmed by 3 bases and 5 bases, with 16 bases remaining between them. CDR3 sequence: CASSFHRGGRETQYF. As DNA, the CDR3 is TGTGCCAGCAGCTTCCACAGGGGAGGTCGGGAGACCCAGTACTTC.

This clone has only a few counts. The chain combines TRBV9 with TRBJ2-1; a weak D match, TRBD1 (5 bases). The CDR3 runs to 14 residues. From germline, CDR1 is SGDLS and CDR2 YYNGEE. Trimming removed 7 bases at V and 4 bases at J, with 15 bases between. CDR3 DNA sequence: TGTGCCAGCCAAGGGGAACTACGATACAATGAGCAGTTCTTC. Its protein product is CASQGELRYNEQFF.

The CDR3 region is CASSYTSGRTDTQYF. The CDR3, as DNA: TGTGCCAGCAGTTACACAAGCGGGCGCACAGATACGCAGTATTTT. V and J are TRBV6-5 and TRBJ2-3; D is perhaps TRBD2 (6 bases). Germline V gives CDR1 MNHEY, CDR2 SVGAGI. V shed 2 bases and J shed 1 base, with 10 bases lying between them. This CDR3 comprises 15 residues.

This clone was found a few times. This rearrangement joins TRBV4-1 to TRBJ2-5; D is possibly TRBD2 (5 bases). The CDR3 contains 16 residues. V lost 3 bases, J lost 5 bases, and 19 bases lay in between. The V gene's germline CDR1 is MGHRA and CDR2 YSYEKL. Written as DNA, the CDR3 is TGCGCCAGCAGCCACGTGACGGAGACTTCGGGGGAGACCCAGTACTTC. It encodes CASSHVTETSGETQYF.

This clone turned up a few times. The same CDR3 arises from other DNA sequences in this sample as well. The CDR3 nucleotides are TGTGCCTGGAGTCGACAGAACACTGAAGCTTTCTTT. It is translated as CAWSRQNTEAFF. The gene calls are TRBV30 and TRBJ1-1, with D uncertain. The CDR3 loop spans 12 amino acids. Between the trimmed V and J ends, which lost 2 bases and 1 base, there was a span of 5 bases. Looked up from germline, CDR1 is GTSNPN and CDR2 is SVGIG (reference sequence).

V is TRBV18 and J is TRBJ1-5, with no clear D. The CDR3 consists of 12 residues. V was trimmed by 5 bases and J by 7 bases, leaving 9 bases between them. Germline loops: CDR1 KGHSH, CDR2 LQKENI. The CDR3 protein is CASSNNPQPQHF. The CDR3 DNA reads TGTGCCAGCTCAAACAACCCCCAGCCCCAGCATTTT.

CDR3 region: CASSQVLTAFREKLFF. CDR3 in DNA: TGCGCCAGCAGCCAAGTCCTCACGGCTTTCAGGGAAAAACTGTTTTTT. The chain recombines TRBV4-1 with TRBJ1-4, with D unresolved. Per germline, CDR1 MGHRA and CDR2 YSYEKL. The CDR3 has 16 amino acids. Trimming pared 1 base from V and 8 bases from J, leaving 17 bases between.

This chain joins TRBV7-3 and TRBJ1-1; D remains unclear. The germline CDR1 and CDR2 sequences are SGHTA and FQGTGA. The V and J ends lost 5 bases and 3 bases respectively, with 10 bases between them. The CDR3 length is 13 residues. The CDR3 protein is CASSVQLDTEAFF. The DNA for the CDR3 is TGTGCCAGCAGCGTACAGTTGGACACTGAAGCTTTCTTT.

The J gene is TRBJ2-1, the V gene TRBV11-2, with 7 positions matching TRBD2. The junction had 3 bases not matched to a gene; V was cut back by 8 bases and J by 2 bases. The germline CDR1 and CDR2 sequences are SGHAT and FQNNGV. The CDR3 length is 13 residues. Here the CDR3 DNA reads TGTGCCAGCTTAGCGGGTCCCTACAATGAGCAGTTCTTC. Protein: CASLAGPYNEQFF.

This chain connects TRBV30 to TRBJ2-7, with 9 bases identical to TRBD1. This CDR3 has 14 amino acids. Germline CDR1 GTSNPN, CDR2 SVGIG (reference sequence). Trimming removed 3 bases from V and 3 bases from J; junction bases left unmatched: 6. Here the CDR3 DNA reads TGTGCCTGGAGCGGGACAGGGAGGAACTACGAGCAGTACTTC. This encodes CAWSGTGRNYEQYF.

The V gene is TRBV29-1, the J gene TRBJ1-2; maybe TRBD1 (6 bases). V was pared by 6 bases and J by 4 bases, with 18 bases between. CDR3 length equals 14 residues. CDR1 is SQVTM and CDR2 is ANQGSEA in the germline V gene. The chain's CDR3 is CSVNRQAAGYGYTF. The CDR3 DNA reads TGCAGCGTCAACCGACAGGCCGCTGGCTATGGCTACACCTTC.

The sample holds one count of this clone. The rearrangement joins TRBV6-5 to TRBJ2-7; D unresolved. CDR1 and CDR2 (germline): MNHEY, SVGAGI. This CDR3 comprises 12 residues. Trimming took off 5 bases at V and 4 bases at J, with 9 bases between the two ends. Here the CDR3 reads CASSPTPYEQYF. The CDR3 DNA reads as TGTGCCAGCAGTCCAACACCTTACGAGCAGTACTTC.

This clone was detected only a few times. The genes are TRBV7-2 and TRBJ2-1; 9 nucleotides match TRBD2. The CDR3 runs to 14 residues. The V gene's germline CDR1 is SGHTA and CDR2 FQGNSA. Trimming removed 5 bases from V and 8 bases from J; junction bases left unmatched: 7. CDR3 sequence: CASSRLAGVDEQFF. Written as DNA, the CDR3 is TGTGCCAGCAGCCGTTTAGCGGGAGTGGATGAGCAGTTCTTC.

The chain links TRBV30 to TRBJ1-1; D gene unclear. The V and J ends lost 1 base and 1 base respectively, with 4 bases between them. The CDR3 length is 12 residues. The V gene's germline CDR1 is GTSNPN and CDR2 SVGIG (reference sequence). The CDR3 reads CAWSAGNTEAFF. The CDR3 bases are TGTGCCTGGAGTGCGGGGAACACTGAAGCTTTCTTT.

The rearrangement joins TRBV7-9 to TRBJ1-1; the D gene is possibly TRBD1 (6 bases). The CDR3 consists of 13 residues. From germline, CDR1 is SEHNR and CDR2 FQNEAQ (reference sequence). With 5 bases removed from V and 6 bases from J, the gap between germline ends came to 13 bases. CDR3 DNA sequence: TGTGCCAGCAGCCTCCGGACAGCCCCTGAAGCTTTCTTT. Protein sequence: CASSLRTAPEAFF.

The chain couples TRBV30 to TRBJ1-1; D perhaps matches TRBD1 (6 bases). CDR1 and CDR2 (germline): GTSNPN, SVGIG (reference sequence). V was pared by 3 bases and J by 2 bases, with 10 bases between. There are 13 residues in the CDR3. For the CDR3, the DNA is TGTGCCTGGAGGGGGGCGGCTAACACTGAAGCTTTCTTT. It yields the protein CAWRGAANTEAFF.